The present T cell receptor (beta chain) was sequenced within a study of OX40 agonist ivuxolimab in advanced cancers. The repertoire was sequenced with immunoSEQ multiplex PCR; TCRdb's copy has only in-frame clones and lacks some. Found here are more than 65,000 clones, around four fifths of them singletons; the top ten hold approximately 6%. Between the trimmed V and J ends, which lost 5 bases and 5 bases, there was a span of 15 bases. CDR1 MNHEY and CDR2 SVGAGI come from the germline V gene. The CDR3 runs 14 residues. V usage is TRBV6-5 and J usage is TRBJ1-2, with D unclear. The sequence came from an adult with an advanced solid tumor such as melanoma, head and neck, liver or kidney cancer. Material: CD4+ or CD8+ T cells sorted from blood, obtained in a trial of the OX40 agonist ivuxolimab. CDR3 residues: CASSPYQTVYGYTF. CDR3 bases: TGTGCCAGCAGTCCATATCAAACAGTATATGGCTACACCTTC.